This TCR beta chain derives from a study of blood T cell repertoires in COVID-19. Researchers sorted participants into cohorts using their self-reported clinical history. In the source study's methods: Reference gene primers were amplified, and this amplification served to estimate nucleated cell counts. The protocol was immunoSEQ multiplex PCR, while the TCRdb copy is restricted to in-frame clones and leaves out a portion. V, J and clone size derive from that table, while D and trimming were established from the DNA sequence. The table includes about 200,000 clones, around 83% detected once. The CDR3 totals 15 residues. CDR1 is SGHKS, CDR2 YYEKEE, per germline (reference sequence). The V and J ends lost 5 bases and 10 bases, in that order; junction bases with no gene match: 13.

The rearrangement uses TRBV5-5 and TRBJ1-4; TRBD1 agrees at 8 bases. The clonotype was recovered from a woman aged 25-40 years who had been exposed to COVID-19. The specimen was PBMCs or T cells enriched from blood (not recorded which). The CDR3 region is CASRPRPGQETKLFF. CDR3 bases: TGTGCCAGCAGGCCTAGACCGGGACAGGAGACAAAACTGTTTTTT. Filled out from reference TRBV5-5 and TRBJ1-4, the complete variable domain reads DAGVTQSPTHLIKTRGQQVTLRCSPISGHKSVSWYQQVLGQGPQFIFQYYEKEERGRGNFPDRFSARQFPNYSSELNVNALLLGDSALYLCASRPRPGQETKLFFGSGTQLSVL.